These T cell receptor beta chains were read from a single sample in a study of blood T cell repertoires in COVID-19. Some clones are missing from TCRdb's copy, which holds only in-frame ones; the method was immunoSEQ multiplex PCR. The data contain almost 20,000 clones, 60% to 85% of them singletons. Sequencing was carried out using peripheral blood. The receptors were sampled from a man at least 80 years old with acute or convalescent COVID-19. The conserved cysteine and the conserved F or W are not part of the CDR3 here.

V gene: TRBV6-1; CDR3 protein: ASSENAGARQPQH
V gene: TRBV28; CDR3 protein: ASSLYPTVEGYT
V gene: TRBV6-5; CDR3 protein: ASSPGQGWMGELF
V gene: TRBV7-9; CDR3 protein: ASSKGETLGGNGYT
V gene: TRBV21-1; CDR3 protein: ASSGSGTSGSSPSHYEQY
V gene: TRBV9; CDR3 protein: ASSVGQPSSYEQY
V gene: TRBV27; CDR3 protein: ASSFTPGGPADTQY
V gene: TRBV7-3; CDR3 protein: ASSLDSGVSLPVRYEQY
V gene: TRBV19; CDR3 protein: ASSYRTTGTSNGNEQF
V gene: TRBV6-5; CDR3 protein: ASASGRVHEQF
V gene: TRBV4-3; CDR3 protein: ASSQDTPRDRDRFYGYT
V gene: TRBV5-1; CDR3 protein: ASSSNTGPSSTDTQY
V gene: TRBV6-2/TRBV6-3; CDR3 protein: ASSPRLAGVGDTQY
V gene: TRBV11-2; CDR3 protein: ASSRTSSDTQY
V gene: TRBV10-2; CDR3 protein: ASSESSTAGVETQY
V gene: TRBV6-4; CDR3 protein: ASSKTATGVDYGYT
V gene: TRBV3-1/TRBV3-2; CDR3 protein: ASSQVEARPLNYGYT
V gene: TRBV5-3; CDR3 protein: ARSHAGGSHEQY
V gene: TRBV27; CDR3 protein: ASSLGLAGGLRQF
V gene: TRBV14; CDR3 protein: ASSPTSGRGRGNEQF
V gene: TRBV19; CDR3 protein: ASSNQGTGAGELF
V gene: TRBV11-2; CDR3 protein: ASTSFRFGATNEKLF
V gene: TRBV9; CDR3 protein: ASSVDSRTLNGYT
V gene: TRBV9; CDR3 protein: ASSVGGGPLNKLF
V gene: TRBV9; CDR3 protein: ASRGLTGTYGYT
V gene: TRBV6-6; CDR3 protein: ASRGDSPTEAF
V gene: TRBV6-1; CDR3 protein: ASSELQGNQPQH
V gene: TRBV6-5; CDR3 protein: ASSPGSSGANVLT
V gene: TRBV6-5; CDR3 protein: ASGTEPTGELF
V gene: TRBV6-5; CDR3 protein: ASSQQGATEAF
V gene: TRBV6-5; CDR3 protein: ASSPLAGGTGELF
V gene: TRBV11-3; CDR3 protein: ASSPGLAQYNEQF
V gene: TRBV5-1; CDR3 protein: ASSTDTQRNTEAF
V gene: TRBV5-1; CDR3 protein: ASSLEARQF
V gene: TRBV7-2; CDR3 protein: ASSPSGRVETQY
V gene: TRBV11-3; CDR3 protein: ASSRTGGSSTDTQY
V gene: TRBV29-1; CDR3 protein: SVKTGTGATYEQY
V gene: TRBV21-1; CDR3 protein: ASSNQTSPCTDTQY
V gene: TRBV9; CDR3 protein: ASEREDEQF
V gene: TRBV24-1; CDR3 protein: ATSDPGTSNEQF
V gene: TRBV18; CDR3 protein: ASTGHGRDTQY
V gene: TRBV7-2; CDR3 protein: ASSLSPHSSYEQY
V gene: TRBV14; CDR3 protein: ASSPHMAAGGYT
V gene: TRBV5-4; CDR3 protein: ASSLRGSGNTIY